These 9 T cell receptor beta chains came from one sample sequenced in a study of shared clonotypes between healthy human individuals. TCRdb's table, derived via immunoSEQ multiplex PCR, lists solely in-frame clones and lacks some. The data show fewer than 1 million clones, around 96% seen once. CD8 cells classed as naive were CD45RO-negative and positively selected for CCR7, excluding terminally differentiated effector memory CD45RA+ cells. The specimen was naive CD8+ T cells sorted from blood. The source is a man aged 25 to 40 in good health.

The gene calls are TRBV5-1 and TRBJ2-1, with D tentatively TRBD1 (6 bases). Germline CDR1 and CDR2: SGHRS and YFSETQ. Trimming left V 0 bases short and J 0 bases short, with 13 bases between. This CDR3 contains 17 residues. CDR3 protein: CASSLVQGSFSYNEQFF. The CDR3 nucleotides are TGCGCCAGCAGCTTGGTACAGGGTAGTTTCTCCTACAATGAGCAGTTCTTC.

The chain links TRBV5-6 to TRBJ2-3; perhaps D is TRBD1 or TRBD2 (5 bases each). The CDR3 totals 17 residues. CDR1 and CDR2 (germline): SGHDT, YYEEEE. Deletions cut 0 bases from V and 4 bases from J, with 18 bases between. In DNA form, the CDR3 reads TGTGCCAGCAGCTTGGGAGGGGCTAGCCGTGTCGCAGATACGCAGTATTTT. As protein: CASSLGGASRVADTQYF.

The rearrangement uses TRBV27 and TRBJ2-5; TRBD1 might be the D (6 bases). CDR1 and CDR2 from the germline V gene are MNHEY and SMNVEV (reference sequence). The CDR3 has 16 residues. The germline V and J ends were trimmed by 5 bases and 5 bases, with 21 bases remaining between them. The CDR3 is CASSLRTEPSRETQYF. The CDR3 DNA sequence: TGTGCCAGCAGTCTACGGACAGAGCCTTCTCGGGAGACCCAGTACTTC.

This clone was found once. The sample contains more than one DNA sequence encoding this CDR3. CDR3 in DNA: TGTGCCAGCAGCTCAACCTACGAGCAGTACTTC. Protein product: CASSSTYEQYF. The chain recombines TRBV7-9 with TRBJ2-7; no definite D call. Per the germline V gene, CDR1 is SEHNR and CDR2 is FQNEAQ (reference sequence). The CDR3 extends over 11 amino acids. V was trimmed by 4 bases and J by 2 bases, leaving 3 bases between them.

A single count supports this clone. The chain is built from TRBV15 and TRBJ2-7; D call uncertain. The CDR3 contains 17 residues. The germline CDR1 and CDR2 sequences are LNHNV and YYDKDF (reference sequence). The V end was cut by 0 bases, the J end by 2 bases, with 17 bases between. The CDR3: CATSRDRQRELTYEQYF. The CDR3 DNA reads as TGTGCCACCAGCAGAGATCGTCAGCGAGAACTAACCTACGAGCAGTACTTC.

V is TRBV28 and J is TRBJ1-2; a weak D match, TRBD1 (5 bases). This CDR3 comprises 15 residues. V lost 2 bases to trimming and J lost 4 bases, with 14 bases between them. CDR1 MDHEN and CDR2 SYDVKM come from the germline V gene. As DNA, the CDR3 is TGTGCCAGCAGTTTAGGGGCGGCGGATTTCTATGGCTACACCTTC. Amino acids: CASSLGAADFYGYTF.

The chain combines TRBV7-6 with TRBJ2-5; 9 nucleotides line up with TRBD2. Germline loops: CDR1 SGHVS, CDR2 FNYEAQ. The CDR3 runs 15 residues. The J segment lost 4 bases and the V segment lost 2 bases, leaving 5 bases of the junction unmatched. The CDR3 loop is CASSLRAGGGETQYF. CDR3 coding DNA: TGTGCCAGCAGCTTACGGGCGGGAGGGGGAGAGACCCAGTACTTC.

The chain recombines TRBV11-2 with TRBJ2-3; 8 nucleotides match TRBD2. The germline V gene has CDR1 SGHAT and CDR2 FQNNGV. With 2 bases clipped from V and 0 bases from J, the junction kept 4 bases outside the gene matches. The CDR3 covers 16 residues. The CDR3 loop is CASSLLAGTSTDTQYF. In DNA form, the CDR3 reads TGTGCCAGCAGCTTATTAGCGGGGACTAGCACAGATACGCAGTATTTT.

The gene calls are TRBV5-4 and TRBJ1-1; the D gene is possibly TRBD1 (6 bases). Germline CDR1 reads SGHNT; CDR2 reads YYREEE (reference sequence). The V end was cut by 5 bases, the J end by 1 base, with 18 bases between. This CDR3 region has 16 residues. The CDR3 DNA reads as TGTGCCAGCAGGAGGGGGGCCAGGGGTGGGAACACTGAAGCTTTCTTT. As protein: CASRRGARGGNTEAFF.